Shown below are 22 T cell receptor beta chains from a single sample sequenced in a study of cytomegalovirus exposure and HLA in healthy donors. The PCR employed 60 Vbeta primers together with 13 Jbeta primers. Only in-frame clones appear in the TCRdb table, and some are missing; sequencing was by immunoSEQ multiplex PCR. Here the sample table reports roughly 55,000 clones. Material for sequencing was PBMCs. The receptor set was obtained from a man aged 45-65 years in good health and CMV-seropositive.

The chain is built from TRBV2 and TRBJ2-7; D is perhaps TRBD1 (6 bases). This CDR3 contains 14 residues. V shed 1 base and J shed 4 bases, with 11 bases lying between them. CDR1 and CDR2 (germline): SNHLY, FYNNEI. CDR3 residues: CASSEGGRGYEQYF. The CDR3 bases are TGTGCCAGCAGTGAAGGGGGCAGGGGATACGAGCAGTACTTC. The whole variable domain, filled in from reference TRBV2 and TRBJ2-7, reads EPEVTQTPSHQVTQMGQEVILRCVPISNHLYFYWYRQILGQKVEFLVSFYNNEISEKSEIFDDQFSVERPDGSNFTLKIRSTKLEDSAMYFCASSEGGRGYEQYFGPGTRLTVT.

This chain joins TRBV6-5 and TRBJ2-7; no definite D call. Germline lookup yields CDR1 MNHEY and CDR2 SVGAGI. The CDR3 length is 14 residues. Trimming took off 8 bases at V and 2 bases at J, with 16 bases between the two ends. CDR3 loop: CASALGPSAYEQYF. The CDR3 nucleotides are TGTGCCAGCGCATTAGGTCCGAGCGCCTACGAGCAGTACTTC.

The chain recombines TRBV30 with TRBJ2-1, with TRBD1 identical over 11 bases. This CDR3 has 14 residues. Per the germline V gene, CDR1 is GTSNPN and CDR2 is SVGIG (reference sequence). Trimming at V came to 8 bases and at J to 4 bases, leaving 7 bases not matched to a gene. This CDR3 reads CAGPRDRGYNEQFF. The CDR3 DNA is TGTGCCGGGCCCCGGGACAGGGGGTACAATGAGCAGTTCTTC.

The V and J genes are TRBV5-5 and TRBJ2-1; 9 bases are a match to TRBD2. CDR1 is SGHKS, CDR2 YYEKEE, per germline (reference sequence). The CDR3 is made up of 14 amino acids. Unmatched junction bases numbered 11, after V lost 4 bases and J lost 12 bases. The CDR3 DNA reads as TGTGCCAGCAGCCCGGGATACGCGACTAGCGGGCAGTTCTTC. Translated: CASSPGYATSGQFF. Complete variable domain (other parts from reference TRBV5-5 and TRBJ2-1): DAGVTQSPTHLIKTRGQQVTLRCSPISGHKSVSWYQQVLGQGPQFIFQYYEKEERGRGNFPDRFSARQFPNYSSELNVNALLLGDSALYLCASSPGYATSGQFFGPGTRLTVL.

The chain employs TRBV7-9 and TRBJ1-2; no firm D call. V lost 3 bases to trimming and J lost 8 bases, with 13 bases between them. CDR3 length: 13 residues. In germline, CDR1 is SEHNR, CDR2 FQNEAQ (reference sequence). CDR3 amino acids: CASSFQRLGGYTF. CDR3 coding DNA: TGTGCCAGCAGCTTCCAGCGACTCGGGGGCTACACCTTC.

The chain joins TRBV4-3 to TRBJ2-1; TRBD2 matches at 7 bases. Germline V gene data show CDR1 as LGHNA and CDR2 as YSLEER. CDR3 size: 16 residues. V was pared by 2 bases and J by 4 bases, with 8 bases of the junction left unmatched. CDR3 in amino acids: CASSQNSGPPYNEQFF. DNA for the CDR3: TGCGCCAGCAGCCAAAATAGCGGGCCCCCGTACAATGAGCAGTTCTTC.

This sequence joins TRBV5-1 and TRBJ1-2; TRBD1 aligns across 12 bases. Germline V lookup: CDR1 SGHRS, CDR2 YFSETQ. The ends lost 7 bases at V and 7 bases at J; junction bases unmatched: 5. This CDR3 comprises 13 residues. CDR3 bases: TGCGCCAGCGGGACAGGGGGCGAGGGTGGCTACACCTTC. Translation: CASGTGGEGGYTF.

This rearrangement joins TRBV9 to TRBJ2-7, with D possibly matching TRBD2 (6 bases). V lost 0 bases, J lost 2 bases, and 9 bases lay in between. This CDR3 spans 14 amino acids. Germline assignment: CDR1 SGDLS and CDR2 YYNGEE. The CDR3 loop is CASSVGSGPYEQYF. The DNA for the CDR3 is TGTGCCAGCAGCGTAGGTAGCGGACCCTACGAGCAGTACTTC. Based on the CDR3 plus reference TRBV9 and TRBJ2-7, the full variable domain is DSGVTQTPKHLITATGQRVTLRCSPRSGDLSVYWYQQSLDQGLQFLIQYYNGEERAKGNILERFSAQQFPDLHSELNLSSLELGDSALYFCASSVGSGPYEQYFGPGTRLTVT.

The chain employs TRBV19 and TRBJ2-6, with TRBD1 as a possible D gene (6 bases). Trimming cost V 0 bases and J 4 bases, with 19 bases left between them. The CDR3 spans 19 residues. The germline CDR1 and CDR2 sequences are LNHDA and SQIVND (reference sequence). The CDR3 spells CASSIEPGSRGTGANVLTF. The CDR3 bases are TGTGCCAGTAGTATAGAACCCGGATCAAGGGGGACAGGGGCCAACGTCCTGACTTTC.

The chain is built from TRBV5-1 and TRBJ1-2, with D unclear. Germline lookup yields CDR1 SGHRS and CDR2 YFSETQ. The CDR3 consists of 13 residues. Trimming left V 5 bases short and J 6 bases short, with 14 bases between. The DNA of the CDR3 is TGCGCCAGCAGTAAGGAGAGGCTCGATGGCTACACCTTC. Translation: CASSKERLDGYTF.

V gene TRBV4-1 combines with J gene TRBJ1-3; unclear D gene. Germline CDR1 and CDR2: MGHRA and YSYEKL. The V and J ends lost 0 bases and 3 bases respectively, with 12 bases between them. The CDR3 is 16 residues long. CDR3 sequence (DNA): TGCGCCAGCAGCCAAGAAAAGCTCCGGGGTGGAAACACCATATATTTT. It encodes CASSQEKLRGGNTIYF.

The CDR3 sequence: CASSLRGKSYEQYF. The DNA for the CDR3 is TGTGCCAGCAGTTTAAGGGGGAAGAGCTACGAGCAGTACTTC. This chain uses TRBV28 with TRBJ2-7, with D possibly being TRBD1 (6 bases). Trimming removed 2 bases at V and 3 bases at J, with 11 bases between. Germline V CDR1 and CDR2: MDHEN, SYDVKM. The CDR3 totals 14 residues.

This chain connects TRBV10-3 to TRBJ2-3; TRBD2 agrees at 11 bases. The germline CDR1 and CDR2 sequences are ENHRY and SYGVKD. This CDR3 region has 14 residues. Trimming at V came to 11 bases and at J to 4 bases, leaving 8 bases not matched to a gene. The CDR3 DNA reads as TGTGCCCTTTCTAGCGGGAGGTCAGCAGATACGCAGTATTTT. This sequence encodes CALSSGRSADTQYF.

The V gene is TRBV9, the J gene TRBJ1-2; the match to TRBD1 covers 9 bases. The CDR3 length is 15 residues. Germline V CDR1 and CDR2: SGDLS, YYNGEE. V was clipped by 5 bases and J by 4 bases; unmatched bases: 9. CDR3 sequence reads: CASSFQGTGPYGYTF. DNA of the CDR3: TGTGCCAGCAGTTTTCAGGGGACAGGGCCCTATGGCTACACCTTC.

The gene calls are TRBV6-1 and TRBJ1-4, with D possibly being TRBD1 (6 bases). The V gene lost 11 bases and the J gene lost 6 bases, with 16 bases spanning the gap. From germline, CDR1 is MNHNS and CDR2 SASEGT. The CDR3 totals 13 residues. The CDR3 DNA reads as TGTGCCGGGCGGGGGGGCACAGATGAAAAACTGTTTTTT. Translation gives CAGRGGTDEKLFF.

V usage is TRBV28 and J usage is TRBJ2-1; 11 nucleotides line up with TRBD1. Germline CDR1 reads MDHEN; CDR2 reads SYDVKM. V was clipped by 7 bases and J by 9 bases; unmatched bases: 5. The CDR3 has 13 amino acids. CDR3 residues: CASKRTGGGEQFF. CDR3 sequence (DNA): TGTGCCAGCAAACGGACAGGGGGCGGTGAGCAGTTCTTC.

The chain links TRBV10-3 to TRBJ1-1; 8 bases are a match to TRBD1. The CDR3 covers 14 residues. Germline V gene data show CDR1 as ENHRY and CDR2 as SYGVKD. The junction had 5 bases not matched to a gene; V was cut back by 4 bases and J by 4 bases. The CDR3 region has the DNA TGTGCCATCAGTGCCCTCACAGGGGGCACTGAAGCTTTCTTT. This gives the protein CAISALTGGTEAFF.

The J gene is TRBJ2-7, the V gene TRBV7-2, with a tentative D call TRBD2 (5 bases). The CDR3 sequence is 16 residues long. Germline CDR1 SGHTA, CDR2 FQGNSA. Between the trimmed V and J ends, which lost 1 base and 2 bases, there was a span of 15 bases. CDR3 sequence reads: CASSLGSGRGPYEQYF. CDR3 DNA: TGTGCCAGCAGCTTAGGATCCGGTCGAGGGCCCTACGAGCAGTACTTC.

The chain has TRBV7-9 and TRBJ1-1, with TRBD1 matching over 12 bases. CDR1 is SEHNR and CDR2 is FQNEAQ in the germline V gene (reference sequence). The CDR3 totals 15 residues. With 7 bases clipped from V and 4 bases from J, the junction kept 7 bases outside the gene matches. This CDR3 is CASTGTGGASTEAFF. The CDR3 DNA is TGTGCCAGCACCGGGACAGGGGGCGCGAGCACTGAAGCTTTCTTT.

The rearrangement uses TRBV2 and TRBJ1-4, with 8 bases fitting TRBD1. The CDR3 length is 16 residues. V gave up 7 bases and J gave up 2 bases; unmatched junction bases: 9. The germline V gene encodes CDR1 SNHLY and CDR2 FYNNEI. CDR3 in amino acids: CASNKDRANTNEKLFF. CDR3 nucleotides: TGTGCCAGCAATAAGGACAGGGCAAATACTAATGAAAAACTGTTTTTT. Full variable domain (missing parts from reference TRBV2 and TRBJ1-4): EPEVTQTPSHQVTQMGQEVILRCVPISNHLYFYWYRQILGQKVEFLVSFYNNEISEKSEIFDDQFSVERPDGSNFTLKIRSTKLEDSAMYFCASNKDRANTNEKLFFGSGTQLSVL.

The CDR3 loop reads CASSLAQNTEAFF. For the CDR3, the DNA is TGTGCCAGCAGTTTAGCACAGAACACTGAAGCTTTCTTT. The chain joins TRBV27 to TRBJ1-1; D ambiguous. V shed 2 bases and J shed 1 base, with 5 bases lying between them. CDR1 is MNHEY and CDR2 is SMNVEV in the germline V gene (reference sequence). The CDR3 spans 13 residues.

The rearrangement uses TRBV28 and TRBJ1-2; 10 positions match TRBD1. With V trimmed by 8 bases and J by 5 bases, 11 bases remained unmatched. The germline V gene has CDR1 MDHEN and CDR2 SYDVKM. CDR3 size: 15 residues. This CDR3 reads CASVMGTGAAYGYTF. The CDR3 region has the DNA TGTGCCAGCGTAATGGGGACAGGGGCGGCATATGGCTACACCTTC.